These T cell receptor beta chains were read from a single sample in a study of PD-L1 blockade in urothelial cancer. Measured with immunoSEQ multiplex PCR; TCRdb has only the in-frame clones, and not every one. The sample has about 23,000 clones, approximately 89% seen once. Sequenced material: PBMCs, taken around atezolizumab (anti-PD-L1) treatment. The receptors here all came from a woman aged 55-70 years with urothelial cancer. Each CDR3 is given with its conserved first and last residue. A D gene is named only where the DNA matches it firmly. For some rows the clone size is stated as once, few or many, or as a class when expanded; others skip it.

CDR3 DNA	CDR3 protein	clone size	D gene	V gene	J gene
TGCAGCGCCCTGACAGGTAACTACGAGCAGTACTTC	CSALTGNYEQYF	NA	NA	TRBV29-1	TRBJ2-7
TGTGCCAGCAGCTTAGGTCTGGGACAGGAGAATGAAAAACTGTTTTTT	CASSLGLGQENEKLFF	NA	TRBD1	TRBV5-8	TRBJ1-4
TGTGCCAGCAGCCTCTCCGGGTCAATTCAGCCCCAGCATTTT	CASSLSGSIQPQHF	NA	NA	TRBV9	TRBJ1-5
TGTGCCAGCAGTCCTCGCAGGGCAACTAATGAAAAACTGTTTTTT	CASSPRRATNEKLFF	NA	NA	TRBV7-2	TRBJ1-4
TGCGCCAGCAGCCAAGATCTTAGGGCACAGGGCCCGGCCCAAGAGACCCAGTACTTC	CASSQDLRAQGPAQETQYF	NA	NA	TRBV4-3	TRBJ2-5
TGTGCCATCAGTGAGAGACTCTCCGGGACAGGGGTCCTCGCGGAGCAGTACTTC	CAISERLSGTGVLAEQYF	NA	TRBD1	TRBV10-3	TRBJ2-7
TGCGCCAGCACCGGGGGAGAGGGCTATGGCTACACCTTC	CASTGGEGYGYTF	NA	NA	TRBV5-1	TRBJ1-2
TGTGCCAGCAGCAGGAGTGGACAGGATAACTATGGCTACACCTTC	CASSRSGQDNYGYTF	NA	TRBD1	TRBV11-2	TRBJ1-2
TGTGCCAGCAGTGAATATTGGGGCAGCGGGAGAAAGACCGGGGAGCTGTTTTTT	CASSEYWGSGRKTGELFF	NA	TRBD2	TRBV6-1	TRBJ2-2
TGTGCCAGCAGCCTAATAGGGACAGGGAGCTCCTACAATGAGCAGTTCTTC	CASSLIGTGSSYNEQFF	NA	TRBD1	TRBV2	TRBJ2-1
TGTGCCAGCAGTGAATGGGGAACTAGCGGGAACACGAACCAAGAGACCCAGTACTTC	CASSEWGTSGNTNQETQYF	medium-sized	TRBD2	TRBV2	TRBJ2-5
TGCAGCGTGTTAGCGGGAGGCGGGGGAGATACGCAGTATTTT	CSVLAGGGGDTQYF	NA	TRBD2	TRBV29-1	TRBJ2-3
TGTGCCAGCAGTTACGCTAGCGGGAGGGCCTACAATGAGCAGTTCTTC	CASSYASGRAYNEQFF	NA	TRBD2	TRBV6-6	TRBJ2-1
TGTGCCAGCAGCGGGGGCGTCTACGGCTACACCTTC	CASSGGVYGYTF	NA	NA	TRBV9	TRBJ1-2
TGTGCCAGCAGCCTAAGCCTTGGCGGGGGGGCAGGGTTTGAGACCCAGTACTTC	CASSLSLGGGAGFETQYF	NA	TRBD2	TRBV5-6	TRBJ2-5
TGTGCCAGCTCACCAGCGGGGACAGGGATCAATGAAAAACTGTTTTTT	CASSPAGTGINEKLFF	once	TRBD1	TRBV18	TRBJ1-4
TGCGCCAGCAGCCAAGCTGTACAGGGTAGGGGGACTGAAGCTTTCTTT	CASSQAVQGRGTEAFF	NA	NA	TRBV4-3	TRBJ1-1
TGCGCCAGCAGCCGTACCAGGAGGGGTGGCACAGATACGCAGTATTTT	CASSRTRRGGTDTQYF	NA	NA	TRBV4-3	TRBJ2-3
TGCGCCAGCAGCTTCGGGACTAGCAATCAAGAGACCCAGTACTTC	CASSFGTSNQETQYF	NA	TRBD2	TRBV5-1	TRBJ2-5
TGTGCCATCAGCGGGACAGGGAAGGGCACTGAAGCTTTCTTT	CAISGTGKGTEAFF	NA	TRBD1	TRBV10-3	TRBJ1-1
TGTGCCAGCAGATTCGACGGACAGATAGGCGGCTACACCTTC	CASRFDGQIGGYTF	NA	NA	TRBV27	TRBJ1-2
TGTGCCAGCACCCGGACAGGGAACACTGAAGCTTTCTTT	CASTRTGNTEAFF	NA	TRBD1	TRBV2	TRBJ1-1
TGTGCCAGCAGTAGCGGGAGGGCCCGCTACAATGAGCAGTTCTTC	CASSSGRARYNEQFF	NA	TRBD2	TRBV27	TRBJ2-1
TGTGCCAGCAGCTTATTTTGGGACAGGCCCGAGCAGTTCTTC	CASSLFWDRPEQFF	NA	TRBD1	TRBV7-2	TRBJ2-1
TGTGCCAGCAGCTTAGCAAGCCCCGTCGTCAGGTGCTACACCTTC	CASSLASPVVRCYTF	NA	NA	TRBV11-3	TRBJ1-2
TGTGCCAGCAGTGAGACAGGGAACACTGAAGCTTTCTTT	CASSETGNTEAFF	NA	NA	TRBV6-4	TRBJ1-1
TGTGCCAGCAGCCCAACCGGGACAGGGGGTATAGAGACCCAGTACTTC	CASSPTGTGGIETQYF	NA	TRBD1	TRBV5-6	TRBJ2-5
TGTGCCAGCAGCGTAGGGGCCATCGACGCTCAGTACTTC	CASSVGAIDAQYF	NA	NA	TRBV9	TRBJ2-7
TGCGCCAGCAGCCGCTTCTCCACCGGGACAGGAAAACCCGCGCAGCCCCAGCATTTT	CASSRFSTGTGKPAQPQHF	NA	TRBD1	TRBV4-3	TRBJ1-5
TGTGCCAGCAGCTTTGAGTCCCAGGATGGAAACACCATATATTTT	CASSFESQDGNTIYF	NA	NA	TRBV7-6	TRBJ1-3
TGCGCCAGCAGCATGGACGGTTTTTTCACAGATACGCAGTATTTT	CASSMDGFFTDTQYF	NA	NA	TRBV5-1	TRBJ2-3
TGTGCCAGCAGCACTCAAGCGGGGGGGCTCGACAATGAGCAGTTCTTC	CASSTQAGGLDNEQFF	NA	TRBD2	TRBV9	TRBJ2-1
TGCGCCAGCAGACTAGCGGGAGTCTCGGATACGCAGTATTTT	CASRLAGVSDTQYF	NA	TRBD2	TRBV5-1	TRBJ2-3
TGTGCCATCAGATCGCTTTCAAGGGGGCCGGGCTACACCTTC	CAIRSLSRGPGYTF	NA	TRBD1	TRBV10-3	TRBJ1-2
TGTGCCAGCAGCTTCGAGAGGAATGAAAAACTGTTTTTT	CASSFERNEKLFF	NA	NA	TRBV5-6	TRBJ1-4
TGTGCCAGCAGCGGAGGACAGACCTATAATTCACCCCTCCACTTT	CASSGGQTYNSPLHF	NA	NA	TRBV9	TRBJ1-6
TGTGCCAGCAGCCCAAGACAGGGGCATTATGGCTACACCTTC	CASSPRQGHYGYTF	NA	TRBD1	TRBV7-9	TRBJ1-2
TGTGCCAGTAGTATAGAGAATCCCGGGACTCGGGCTGAAGCTTTCTTT	CASSIENPGTRAEAFF	NA	NA	TRBV19	TRBJ1-1
TGTGCCAGCAGCCCCCGGGACATGAGCTCCTACGAGCAGTACTTC	CASSPRDMSSYEQYF	NA	NA	TRBV9	TRBJ2-7
TGTGCCAGCAGCATTCAGGGGGATATCTATGACTATGGCTACACCTTC	CASSIQGDIYDYGYTF	NA	TRBD1	TRBV5-6	TRBJ1-2
TGTGCCAGCAGCCCCCCTAGCTACACCGGGGAGCTGTTTTTT	CASSPPSYTGELFF	NA	NA	TRBV5-4	TRBJ2-2
TGTGCCAGCAGCGTCGCAGGGTACTATGGCTACACCTTC	CASSVAGYYGYTF	few	NA	TRBV9	TRBJ1-2
TGTGCCAGCAGCTTAGGGGGTCCGAGCTCCTATAATTCACCCCTCCACTTT	CASSLGGPSSYNSPLHF	NA	NA	TRBV5-4	TRBJ1-6
TGCGCCAGCAGCCGACTAAGCGGGAGCCTATACGAGCAGTACTTC	CASSRLSGSLYEQYF	NA	TRBD2	TRBV4-3	TRBJ2-7
TGTGCCAGTAAGGCGCTCCGGGAACTTCGGCGGGGGGATTACAATGAGCAGTTCTTC	CASKALRELRRGDYNEQFF	NA	TRBD2	TRBV19	TRBJ2-1
TGTGCCAGCTCACAACTACCGGGACAGGGGTTTGAAAAACTGTTTTTT	CASSQLPGQGFEKLFF	NA	TRBD1	TRBV18	TRBJ1-4
TGTGCCAGCAGCGTGGGGGGGAGCACTGAAGCTTTCTTT	CASSVGGSTEAFF	NA	NA	TRBV9	TRBJ1-1
TGTGCCAGCAGCTTAGTAAGGGGACAGGGGCCCTACAATGAGCAGTTCTTC	CASSLVRGQGPYNEQFF	NA	TRBD1	TRBV7-9	TRBJ2-1